These 28 T cell receptor beta chains were sequenced from one sample in a study of blood T cell repertoires in COVID-19. Clones were read by immunoSEQ multiplex PCR, and TCRdb kept only the in-frame ones, dropping some. The sample lists roughly 250,000 clones, over 80% occurring once. Sequenced input: PBMCs or T cells enriched from blood (not recorded which). The receptors originated from a woman aged 25 to 45 with acute COVID-19.

The gene calls are TRBV30 and TRBJ1-4, with D perhaps matching TRBD1 (5 bases). Between the trimmed V and J ends, which lost 2 bases and 7 bases, there was a span of 17 bases. The V gene's germline CDR1 is GTSNPN and CDR2 SVGIG (reference sequence). CDR3 length equals 15 residues. CDR3 in amino acids: CAWSPRTAGGEKLFF. DNA of the CDR3: TGTGCCTGGAGTCCACGCACAGCCGGGGGTGAAAAACTGTTTTTT.

The chain combines TRBV7-6 with TRBJ2-7, with 7 bases identical to TRBD1. V was clipped by 1 base and J by 2 bases; unmatched bases: 2. Germline CDR1 is SGHVS and CDR2 is FNYEAQ. The CDR3 contains 14 residues. In DNA, the CDR3 is TGTGCCAGCAGCTTAGACAGGGGCCCCTACGAGCAGTACTTC. As protein: CASSLDRGPYEQYF. The variable domain in full, with the rest retrieved from reference TRBV7-6 and TRBJ2-7, is GAGVSQSPRYKVTKRGQDVALRCDPISGHVSLYWYRQALGQGPEFLTYFNYEAQQDKSGLPNDRFSAERPEGSISTLTIQRTEQRDSAMYRCASSLDRGPYEQYFGPGTRLTVT.

The chain carries TRBV5-1 and TRBJ2-3; TRBD2 is a possible D gene (6 bases). Trimming took off 0 bases at V and 6 bases at J, with 17 bases between the two ends. The CDR3 loop spans 16 amino acids. Germline-derived CDR1 and CDR2 are SGHRS and YFSETQ. CDR3 nucleotides: TGCGCCAGCAGCTTGGCGGTCCGGGAGCCCGAGGATACGCAGTATTTT. As protein: CASSLAVREPEDTQYF.

This clone was recorded only once. The chain employs TRBV5-8 and TRBJ2-7; possibly TRBD1 for D (6 bases). V lost 2 bases and J 4 bases, leaving 7 bases between the germline ends. This CDR3 contains 12 residues. Germline lookup yields CDR1 SGHTS and CDR2 YDEGEE. The DNA for the CDR3 is TGTGCCAGCAGCTTAGACAGGTACGAGCAGTACTTC. Amino acids: CASSLDRYEQYF. The full variable domain, rest sourced from reference TRBV5-8 and TRBJ2-7, is EAGVTQSPTHLIKTRGQQATLRCSPISGHTSVYWYQQALGLGLQFLLWYDEGEERNRGNFPPRFSGRQFPNYSSELNVNALELEDSALYLCASSLDRYEQYFGPGTRLTVT.

This sequence joins TRBV4-1 and TRBJ1-4; 7 bases fit TRBD1. Germline V gene lookup returns CDR1 MGHRA and CDR2 YSYEKL. Trimming took 5 bases from V and 6 from J; bases not matched to a gene: 12. The CDR3 spans 16 residues. CDR3 nucleotide sequence: TGCGCCAGCAGCAGGACAGGACGGAGGGGGGATGAAAAACTGTTTTTT. Protein sequence: CASSRTGRRGDEKLFF.

This sequence joins TRBV10-3 and TRBJ2-2; D might be TRBD2 (8 bases). The V gene's germline CDR1 is ENHRY and CDR2 SYGVKD. V was trimmed by 6 bases and J by 7 bases, leaving 24 bases between them. The CDR3 consists of 17 residues. The DNA for the CDR3 is TGTGCCATCAGGAGGACAGGCGGGACTAGGGGTGGCGGGGAGCTGTTTTTT. Protein: CAIRRTGGTRGGGELFF.

The gene calls are TRBV7-2 and TRBJ2-3; 8 nucleotides agree with TRBD1. V was pared by 5 bases and J by 1 base, with 11 bases of the junction left unmatched. This CDR3 is 17 amino acids long. Germline V CDR1 and CDR2: SGHTA, FQGNSA. The CDR3, as DNA: TGTGCCAGCAGCATAGAGACAGGGGTGGTTCGCACAGATACGCAGTATTTT. Residues: CASSIETGVVRTDTQYF.

The chain recombines TRBV5-1 with TRBJ2-3; 12 nucleotides line up with TRBD2. The germline V gene has CDR1 SGHRS and CDR2 YFSETQ. Losses at the gene ends were 1 base for V and 2 bases for J; bases not matched to a gene: 5. The CDR3 loop spans 17 amino acids. Here the CDR3 DNA reads TGCGCCAGCAGCTTGCCACTAGCGGGGGGCCCCACAGATACGCAGTATTTT. Translated, it gives CASSLPLAGGPTDTQYF.

The J gene is TRBJ2-3, the V gene TRBV19; tentative D call: TRBD1 (6 bases). Per germline, CDR1 LNHDA and CDR2 SQIVND (reference sequence). Between the trimmed V and J ends, which lost 7 bases and 0 bases, there was a span of 17 bases. CDR3 length: 16 residues. The CDR3 is CASTPGGQPSTDTQYF. The CDR3 region has the DNA TGTGCCAGTACTCCCGGAGGACAGCCTAGCACAGATACGCAGTATTTT.

This clone came up once. V is TRBV6-6 and J is TRBJ1-3; D is ambiguous. The CDR3 sequence is 16 residues long. Deletions cut 2 bases from V and 0 bases from J, with 11 bases between. Germline V CDR1 and CDR2: MNHNY, SVGAGI (reference sequence). This CDR3 reads CASSYDPGFSGNTIYF. DNA for the CDR3: TGTGCCAGCAGTTACGACCCGGGATTCTCTGGAAACACCATATATTTT.

This chain uses TRBV6-5 with TRBJ1-6, with D tentatively TRBD1 (6 bases). The CDR3 loop spans 13 amino acids. The V end lost 11 bases, the J end lost 10 bases, and 18 bases lay between the germline ends. The germline gives CDR1 MNHEY, CDR2 SVGAGI. CDR3 nucleotides: TGTGCCTCCGGAAGGGACATTGGGTCACCCCTCCACTTT. Residues: CASGRDIGSPLHF.

The chain joins TRBV18 to TRBJ1-3, with D uncertain. Germline assignment: CDR1 KGHSH and CDR2 LQKENI. The CDR3 consists of 15 residues. V dropped 3 bases and J dropped 2 bases, with 11 bases sitting between them. The CDR3, as DNA: TGTGCCAGCTCACCGGGCGGGCTAGCTGGAAACACCATATATTTT. This gives the protein CASSPGGLAGNTIYF.

V gene TRBV28 combines with J gene TRBJ1-2; the D is unclear. The CDR3 has 14 amino acids. Trimming took off 5 bases at V and 5 bases at J, with 15 bases between the two ends. In germline, CDR1 is MDHEN, CDR2 SYDVKM. CDR3 protein: CASSASEGGYGYTF. As DNA, the CDR3 is TGTGCCAGCAGTGCCTCAGAGGGAGGTTATGGCTACACCTTC.

The chain carries TRBV6-5 and TRBJ2-7; 7 nucleotides line up with TRBD2. Germline CDR1 MNHEY, CDR2 SVGAGI. The CDR3 runs 15 residues. With V trimmed by 5 bases and J by 3 bases, 10 bases remained unmatched. The CDR3 reads CASSRPPGGLYEQYF. CDR3 coding DNA: TGTGCCAGCAGTCGACCTCCGGGGGGTCTCTACGAGCAGTACTTC.

The chain employs TRBV11-2 and TRBJ2-4, with 9 nucleotides matching TRBD1. With V trimmed by 5 bases and J by 7 bases, 9 bases remained unmatched. Per the germline V gene, CDR1 is SGHAT and CDR2 is FQNNGV. The CDR3 is made up of 15 amino acids. The CDR3: CASSLSGGQGNIQYF. The CDR3 region has the DNA TGTGCCAGCAGCCTCTCCGGCGGACAGGGGAACATTCAGTACTTC.

In this sample, this clone turned up once. The chain couples TRBV10-2 to TRBJ1-1; D perhaps matches TRBD1 (5 bases). The germline V gene encodes CDR1 WSHSY and CDR2 SAAADI. The CDR3 totals 13 residues. Between the trimmed V and J ends, which lost 11 bases and 3 bases, there was a span of 16 bases. The CDR3 nucleotides read TGCGCCGCTCTGGTGAAGGGGTACACTGAAGCTTTCTTT. As protein: CAALVKGYTEAFF.

The rearrangement joins TRBV6-5 to TRBJ2-3; 11 bases fit TRBD2. The CDR3 sequence is 15 residues long. J gave up 5 bases and V 1 base, and 2 bases lay outside the gene matches. Germline CDR1 and CDR2: MNHEY and SVGAGI. The CDR3 loop reads CASSYLGLAVDTQYF. The CDR3 region has the DNA TGTGCCAGCAGTTACTTGGGACTAGCGGTAGATACGCAGTATTTT.

V usage is TRBV19 and J usage is TRBJ2-7, with D perhaps TRBD2 (6 bases). This CDR3 region has 15 residues. The germline gives CDR1 LNHDA, CDR2 SQIVND (reference sequence). V lost 4 bases and J 3 bases, leaving 16 bases between the germline ends. CDR3 protein: CASSTSSTGDYEQYF. CDR3 nucleotide sequence: TGTGCCAGTAGTACCAGTTCTACGGGGGACTACGAGCAGTACTTC.

CDR3 coding DNA: TGTGCCAGCGCGGACAGTAACACTGAAGCTTTCTTT. Translated, it gives CASADSNTEAFF. The chain links TRBV6-5 to TRBJ1-1; D is possibly TRBD1 (6 bases). Germline CDR1 is MNHEY and CDR2 is SVGAGI. Trimming stripped 8 bases from V and 2 bases from J, with 9 bases between. The CDR3 spans 12 residues.

The gene calls are TRBV6-6 and TRBJ2-1, with a possible D match to TRBD1 (6 bases). This CDR3 has 15 residues. Germline V gene sequence: CDR1 MNHNY, CDR2 SVGAGI (reference sequence). V was trimmed by 7 bases and J by 9 bases, leaving 22 bases between them. CDR3: CASNRQQGAAFEQFF. CDR3 DNA: TGTGCCAGCAACCGACAACAGGGTGCGGCTTTTGAGCAGTTCTTC.

CDR3 region: CASSIGTRYEQYF. DNA for the CDR3: TGTGCCAGTAGTATCGGGACACGCTACGAGCAGTACTTC. The chain is built from TRBV19 and TRBJ2-7; a weak D match, TRBD1 (6 bases). V lost 3 bases and J lost 3, with 9 bases in between. The CDR3 totals 13 residues. Germline loops: CDR1 LNHDA, CDR2 SQIVND (reference sequence).

The rearrangement links TRBV5-1 to TRBJ2-7, with 7 bases matching TRBD1. V dropped 5 bases and J dropped 0; count of bases not matched to a gene: 8. The germline gives CDR1 SGHRS, CDR2 YFSETQ. CDR3 size: 15 residues. CDR3 residues: CASSPTGDGSYEQYF. CDR3 in DNA: TGCGCCAGCAGTCCTACAGGGGACGGCTCCTACGAGCAGTACTTC. Full variable domain (remainder filled in from reference TRBV5-1 and TRBJ2-7): KAGVTQTPRYLIKTRGQQVTLSCSPISGHRSVSWYQQTPGQGLQFLFEYFSETQRNKGNFPGRFSGRQFSNSRSEMNVSTLELGDSALYLCASSPTGDGSYEQYFGPGTRLTVT.

This clone was detected only a few times. The gene calls are TRBV20-1 and TRBJ1-5; maybe TRBD1 (5 bases). The CDR3 is made up of 13 amino acids. Trimming removed 3 bases at V and 6 bases at J, with 12 bases between. The V gene's germline CDR1 is DFQATT and CDR2 SNEGSKA (reference sequence). The CDR3 DNA sequence: TGCAGTGCTAGTATGGGGCCGTTTCAGCCCCAGCATTTT. It is translated as CSASMGPFQPQHF.

V is TRBV27 and J is TRBJ2-2, with D uncertain. The length of the CDR3 is 14 residues. Trimming took 6 bases from V and 3 from J, leaving 11 bases between them. Germline V gene lookup returns CDR1 MNHEY and CDR2 SMNVEV (reference sequence). The CDR3 DNA reads TGTGCCAGCAGACCGAGAACCTACACCGGGGAGCTGTTTTTT. Translation: CASRPRTYTGELFF.

The V and J genes are TRBV5-1 and TRBJ2-7, with 12 bases aligning to TRBD2. This CDR3 is built from 19 residues. With V trimmed by 1 base and J by 0 bases, 11 bases remained unmatched. The germline gives CDR1 SGHRS, CDR2 YFSETQ. Written as DNA, the CDR3 is TGCGCCAGCAGCTTGTCGACTAGCGGGGGCCCCAGGAGCTCCTACGAGCAGTACTTC. Encoded protein: CASSLSTSGGPRSSYEQYF. The complete variable domain, with remaining parts taken from reference TRBV5-1 and TRBJ2-7, reads KAGVTQTPRYLIKTRGQQVTLSCSPISGHRSVSWYQQTPGQGLQFLFEYFSETQRNKGNFPGRFSGRQFSNSRSEMNVSTLELGDSALYLCASSLSTSGGPRSSYEQYFGPGTRLTVT.

The V gene is TRBV7-8, the J gene TRBJ2-3, with TRBD2 matching over 9 bases. Unmatched junction bases numbered 3, after V lost 1 base and J lost 1 base. This CDR3 region has 16 residues. Per germline, CDR1 SGHVS and CDR2 FQNEAQ. Written as DNA, the CDR3 is TGTGCCAGCAGCTTAGGAGCGGGGGGCGGCACAGATACGCAGTATTTT. As protein: CASSLGAGGGTDTQYF. The variable domain in full, completed from reference TRBV7-8 and TRBJ2-3, reads GAGVSQSPRYKVAKRGQDVALRCDPISGHVSLFWYQQALGQGPEFLTYFQNEAQLDKSGLPSDRFFAERPEGSVSTLKIQRTQQEDSAVYLCASSLGAGGGTDTQYFGPGTRLTVL.

The V and J genes are TRBV5-1 and TRBJ1-3; tentatively, D is TRBD1 (6 bases). CDR3 size: 15 residues. The germline CDR1 and CDR2 sequences are SGHRS and YFSETQ. V was shortened by 3 bases and J by 2 bases, with 12 bases between the two germline ends. The DNA of the CDR3 is TGCGCCAGCAGCTCCACAGGGCACGCTGGAAACACCATATATTTT. Encoded protein: CASSSTGHAGNTIYF.

The rearrangement links TRBV7-8 to TRBJ2-5; weak D call: TRBD1 (5 bases). V was shortened by 5 bases and J by 2 bases, with 9 bases between the two germline ends. The CDR3 totals 13 residues. CDR1 SGHVS and CDR2 FQNEAQ come from the germline V gene. The CDR3 is CASSPRQQETQYF. In DNA form, the CDR3 reads TGTGCCAGCAGCCCCCGACAGCAAGAGACCCAGTACTTC.